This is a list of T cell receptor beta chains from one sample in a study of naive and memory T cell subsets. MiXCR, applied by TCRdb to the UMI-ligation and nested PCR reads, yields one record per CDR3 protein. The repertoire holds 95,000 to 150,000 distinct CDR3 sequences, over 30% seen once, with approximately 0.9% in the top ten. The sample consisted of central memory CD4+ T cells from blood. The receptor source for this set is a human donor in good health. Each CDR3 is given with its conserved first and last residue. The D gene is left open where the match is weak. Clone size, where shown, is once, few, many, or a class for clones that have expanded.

CDR3aa: CASSPPTGAVSYNEQFF
CDR3nt: TGTGCCAGCTCACCACCGACGGGAGCCGTCTCCTACAATGAGCAGTTCTTC
abundance: -
d_gene: -
v_gene: TRBV18
j_gene: TRBJ2-1

CDR3aa: CATSRDRAGGYVEQYF
CDR3nt: TGTGCCACCAGCAGAGATCGGGCAGGGGGTTATGTCGAGCAGTACTTC
abundance: -
d_gene: TRBD1
v_gene: TRBV15
j_gene: TRBJ2-7

CDR3aa: CASSPPPLYEQYF
CDR3nt: TGTGCCAGCAGCCCTCCCCCCCTCTACGAGCAGTACTTC
abundance: few
d_gene: -
v_gene: TRBV28
j_gene: TRBJ2-7

CDR3aa: CASKPGQGRNQPQHF
CDR3nt: TGTGCCAGCAAACCGGGACAGGGTCGCAATCAGCCCCAGCATTTT
abundance: few
d_gene: TRBD1
v_gene: TRBV27
j_gene: TRBJ1-5

CDR3aa: CSAKEGATDTQYF
CDR3nt: TGCAGTGCAAAGGAGGGGGCCACAGATACGCAGTATTTT
abundance: -
d_gene: -
v_gene: TRBV20-1
j_gene: TRBJ2-3

CDR3aa: CSARPTSGTDTQYF
CDR3nt: TGCAGTGCTAGACCGACTAGCGGCACAGATACGCAGTATTTT
abundance: -
d_gene: TRBD2
v_gene: TRBV20-1
j_gene: TRBJ2-3

CDR3aa: CSARRGLAGSDTQYF
CDR3nt: TGCAGTGCTAGAAGGGGACTAGCGGGGTCAGATACGCAGTATTTT
abundance: -
d_gene: TRBD2
v_gene: TRBV20-1
j_gene: TRBJ2-3

CDR3aa: CAWGQGNTEAFF
CDR3nt: TGTGCCTGGGGACAGGGGAACACTGAAGCTTTCTTT
abundance: -
d_gene: TRBD1
v_gene: TRBV30
j_gene: TRBJ1-1

CDR3aa: CASLQGMGTEAFF
CDR3nt: TGTGCCAGTTTACAGGGTATGGGCACTGAAGCTTTCTTT
abundance: few
d_gene: -
v_gene: TRBV18
j_gene: TRBJ1-1

CDR3aa: CASSLTGGNAKNIQYF
CDR3nt: TGTGCCAGCAGCTTGACGGGGGGGAACGCCAAAAACATTCAGTACTTC
abundance: few
d_gene: TRBD2
v_gene: TRBV6-5
j_gene: TRBJ2-4

CDR3aa: CASSLVKDSYNSPLHF
CDR3nt: TGTGCCAGCAGTTTGGTGAAAGACTCCTATAATTCACCCCTCCACTTT
abundance: few
d_gene: -
v_gene: TRBV28
j_gene: TRBJ1-6

CDR3aa: CASSATGGNEQFF
CDR3nt: TGTGCCAGCAGTGCGACAGGGGGCAATGAGCAGTTCTTC
abundance: -
d_gene: TRBD1
v_gene: TRBV2
j_gene: TRBJ2-1

CDR3aa: CASSQGGREAFF
CDR3nt: TGTGCCAGCAGCCAAGGGGGCCGTGAAGCTTTCTTT
abundance: -
d_gene: TRBD1
v_gene: TRBV6-5
j_gene: TRBJ1-1

CDR3aa: CASSHGLISTDQPQHF
CDR3nt: TGTGCCAGCAGCCACGGGCTGATAAGTACCGATCAGCCCCAGCATTTT
abundance: -
d_gene: -
v_gene: TRBV6-2/TRBV6-3
j_gene: TRBJ1-5

CDR3aa: CASSSRTPNVEYF
CDR3nt: TGTGCCAGCAGTTCCCGGACCCCAAACGTGGAGTATTTT
abundance: -
d_gene: -
v_gene: TRBV28
j_gene: TRBJ2-3

CDR3aa: CASSSPGGRGLVEQFF
CDR3nt: TGTGCCAGCAGCTCGCCTGGCGGGAGGGGTCTGGTTGAGCAGTTCTTC
abundance: few
d_gene: TRBD2
v_gene: TRBV5-4
j_gene: TRBJ2-1

CDR3aa: CASSFRDRTGYTF
CDR3nt: TGTGCCAGCAGTTTTCGGGACAGAACTGGCTACACCTTC
abundance: -
d_gene: TRBD1
v_gene: TRBV12-3/TRBV12-4
j_gene: TRBJ1-2

CDR3aa: CASSLAGQGRNEQFF
CDR3nt: TGTGCCAGCAGCTTGGCGGGACAGGGGCGGAATGAGCAGTTCTTC
abundance: few
d_gene: TRBD1
v_gene: TRBV5-6
j_gene: TRBJ2-1

CDR3aa: CASTIRSYNEQFF
CDR3nt: TGTGCCAGTACGATCCGATCCTACAATGAGCAGTTCTTC
abundance: -
d_gene: -
v_gene: TRBV19
j_gene: TRBJ2-1

CDR3aa: CASSLEGRGHETQYF
CDR3nt: TGTGCCAGCAGCTTAGAGGGCAGGGGTCACGAGACCCAGTACTTC
abundance: -
d_gene: -
v_gene: TRBV11-2
j_gene: TRBJ2-5

CDR3aa: CASSKQGLNEQFF
CDR3nt: TGTGCCAGCAGTAAACAGGGGTTAAATGAGCAGTTCTTC
abundance: few
d_gene: TRBD1
v_gene: TRBV27
j_gene: TRBJ2-1

CDR3aa: CSVGRDRGNEKLFF
CDR3nt: TGCAGCGTTGGCCGGGACAGGGGTAATGAAAAACTGTTTTTT
abundance: -
d_gene: TRBD1
v_gene: TRBV29-1
j_gene: TRBJ1-4

CDR3aa: CSVRTGGLNEQYF
CDR3nt: TGCAGCGTTCGGACAGGGGGCTTGAACGAGCAGTACTTC
abundance: -
d_gene: TRBD1
v_gene: TRBV29-1
j_gene: TRBJ2-7

CDR3aa: CASSPHARGYEQYF
CDR3nt: TGTGCCAGCTCACCCCATGCTCGGGGCTACGAGCAGTACTTC
abundance: many
d_gene: -
v_gene: TRBV12-3/TRBV12-4
j_gene: TRBJ2-7

CDR3aa: CASSQDLRADQPQHF
CDR3nt: TGCGCCAGCAGCCAAGATCTCAGGGCGGATCAGCCCCAGCATTTT
abundance: few
d_gene: -
v_gene: TRBV4-1
j_gene: TRBJ1-5

CDR3aa: CASSLWTSGSNEQFF
CDR3nt: TGTGCCAGCAGCCTATGGACTAGCGGGAGCAATGAGCAGTTCTTC
abundance: few
d_gene: TRBD2
v_gene: TRBV7-8
j_gene: TRBJ2-1

CDR3aa: CSVRAGTANTEAFF
CDR3nt: TGCAGCGTTCGCGCCGGGACGGCGAACACTGAAGCTTTCTTT
abundance: many
d_gene: -
v_gene: TRBV29-1
j_gene: TRBJ1-1

CDR3aa: CASSFWAGGAYNEQFF
CDR3nt: TGTGCCAGCAGTTTCTGGGCCGGGGGGGCCTACAATGAGCAGTTCTTC
abundance: few
d_gene: TRBD2
v_gene: TRBV28
j_gene: TRBJ2-1

CDR3aa: CSASDPFWGEGNGYTF
CDR3nt: TGCAGTGCTAGCGACCCTTTCTGGGGGGAGGGAAATGGCTACACCTTC
abundance: -
d_gene: -
v_gene: TRBV20-1
j_gene: TRBJ1-2

CDR3aa: CASSIRDTEAFF
CDR3nt: TGTGCCAGCTCTATTAGGGACACTGAAGCTTTCTTT
abundance: -
d_gene: -
v_gene: TRBV18
j_gene: TRBJ1-1

CDR3aa: CAINGGIQSEQFF
CDR3nt: TGTGCCATCAACGGAGGGATACAGAGTGAGCAGTTCTTC
abundance: few
d_gene: -
v_gene: TRBV10-3
j_gene: TRBJ2-1

CDR3aa: CASRRGERAGELFF
CDR3nt: TGTGCCAGCAGGCGGGGGGAGCGGGCCGGGGAGCTGTTTTTT
abundance: -
d_gene: TRBD2
v_gene: TRBV28
j_gene: TRBJ2-2

CDR3aa: CASIPLTGYQPQHF
CDR3nt: TGTGCCAGCATTCCCCTGACGGGGTATCAGCCCCAGCATTTT
abundance: -
d_gene: -
v_gene: TRBV6-1
j_gene: TRBJ1-5

CDR3aa: CASSLKRNTEAFF
CDR3nt: TGTGCCAGCAGCTTAAAGAGGAACACTGAAGCTTTCTTT
abundance: -
d_gene: -
v_gene: TRBV11-2
j_gene: TRBJ1-1

CDR3aa: CASSQVAVDRDNSPLHF
CDR3nt: TGTGCCAGCAGCCAAGTCGCGGTGGACCGCGATAATTCACCCCTCCACTTT
abundance: -
d_gene: -
v_gene: TRBV4-2
j_gene: TRBJ1-6

CDR3aa: CASIIRGPQIYEQYF
CDR3nt: TGTGCCAGCATCATCCGAGGACCGCAAATATACGAGCAGTACTTC
abundance: -
d_gene: -
v_gene: TRBV6-2/TRBV6-3
j_gene: TRBJ2-7